The 27 T cell receptor beta chains listed next were all sequenced from one sample in a study of CD8+CD57+ T cells in acquired aplastic anemia. Patients who underwent sequencing had shown CD8+CD57+ cell expansion by flow cytometry. The study profiled TCR beta VDJ and CDR3 using genomic DNA as template. Each CDR3 protein gets one entry after TCRdb re-called the reads with MiXCR. The table lists roughly 170,000 distinct CDR3 sequences, about half of them singletons. Source material: sorted CD4+, CD8+, or CD8+CD57+ T cells (not recorded which) from PBMCs. Every receptor here comes from a human donor with aplastic anemia.

In this sample, this clonotype turned up many times. The rearrangement joins TRBV6-1 to TRBJ2-7; D perhaps matches TRBD1 (5 bases). The CDR3 has 16 amino acids. The V end lost 2 bases, the J end lost 1 base, and 15 bases lay between the germline ends. Looked up from germline, CDR1 is MNHNS and CDR2 is SASEGT. The CDR3 DNA is TGTGCCAGCAGTGAAAATGCAGGGAAGGATTCCTACGAGCAGTACTTC. Translated, it gives CASSENAGKDSYEQYF.

V and J are TRBV19 and TRBJ2-2; D may be TRBD1 (6 bases). The length of the CDR3 is 14 residues. The germline CDR1 and CDR2 sequences are LNHDA and SQIVND (reference sequence). V dropped 8 bases and J dropped 4 bases, with 14 bases sitting between them. CDR3 protein: CASRNRVTTGELFF. For the CDR3, the DNA is TGTGCCAGTCGGAACAGGGTGACCACCGGGGAGCTGTTTTTT.

The genes are TRBV19 and TRBJ1-2, with TRBD1 matching 7 bases. The CDR3 extends over 13 amino acids. Germline CDR1 is LNHDA and CDR2 is SQIVND (reference sequence). V was clipped by 7 bases and J by 4 bases; unmatched bases: 6. CDR3 amino acids: CASNRGEFYGYTF. The CDR3 nucleotides read TGTGCCAGTAACAGGGGCGAGTTCTATGGCTACACCTTC.

In its sample, this clonotype was seen many times. This chain links TRBV24-1 with TRBJ1-2, with TRBD1 as a possible D gene (5 bases). Germline loops: CDR1 KGHDR, CDR2 SFDVKD. The CDR3 consists of 12 residues. Trimming left V 5 bases short and J 8 bases short, with 11 bases between. The CDR3 region is CATSVTGGGYTF. The CDR3 DNA reads as TGTGCCACCAGTGTCACAGGCGGAGGCTACACCTTC.

This clonotype was picked up many times. The V call is TRBV12-3 or TRBV12-4, the J call TRBJ2-1; D remains unclear. Trimming stripped 6 bases from V and 6 bases from J, with 6 bases between. The CDR3 sequence is 11 residues long. The CDR3 coding sequence is TGTGCCAGCAGACAGCTCAATGAGCAGTTCTTC. Translating it yields CASRQLNEQFF.

This chain links TRBV2 with TRBJ1-4, with D possibly TRBD1 on 5 matching bases. The V end lost 6 bases, the J end lost 1 base, and 12 bases lay between the germline ends. Germline CDR1 reads SNHLY; CDR2 reads FYNNEI. This CDR3 has 15 amino acids. The CDR3 nucleotides read TGTGCCAGCAGCAGGGAGGGATTAACTAATGAAAAACTGTTTTTT. It encodes CASSREGLTNEKLFF.

The CDR3 loop is CASSAMQGAYGYTF. The CDR3 DNA reads TGTGCCAGCAGTGCCATGCAGGGGGCCTATGGCTACACCTTC. V and J are TRBV25-1 and TRBJ1-2; 8 bases agree with TRBD1. The CDR3 has 14 residues. Germline CDR1 reads MGHDK; CDR2 reads SYGVNS. Germline trimming cut 4 bases from V and 4 bases from J; bases unmatched to any gene: 5.

J is TRBJ2-7 and V is TRBV29-1; maybe TRBD1 (6 bases). Germline CDR1 reads SQVTM; CDR2 reads ANQGSEA. Trimming took 6 bases from V and 3 from J, leaving 18 bases between them. This CDR3 has 14 residues. The CDR3 bases are TGCAGCGTCGACCCAAGCCCGGACAGCTACGAGCAGTACTTC. Amino acid sequence: CSVDPSPDSYEQYF.

In this sample, this clonotype turned up a few times. The chain combines TRBV7-6 with TRBJ1-2, with D possibly TRBD1 on 5 matching bases. CDR1 is SGHVS, CDR2 FNYEAQ, per germline. Trimming removed 5 bases from V and 5 bases from J, with 9 bases in between. The CDR3 loop spans 12 amino acids. CDR3 residues: CASSDQGYGYTF. CDR3 coding DNA: TGTGCCAGCAGCGATCAGGGATATGGCTACACCTTC. Looking up the rest from reference TRBV7-6 and TRBJ1-2 gives the full variable domain: GAGVSQSPRYKVTKRGQDVALRCDPISGHVSLYWYRQALGQGPEFLTYFNYEAQQDKSGLPNDRFSAERPEGSISTLTIQRTEQRDSAMYRCASSDQGYGYTFGSGTRLTVV.

Notes on this clonotype: A read error may be the cause here, since a much bigger clone is one base away. V usage is TRBV20-1 and J usage is TRBJ2-3, with D possibly being TRBD1 (7 bases). Trimming stripped 6 bases from V and 4 bases from J, with 20 bases between. CDR3 size: 15 residues. From germline, CDR1 is DFQATT and CDR2 SNEGSKA (reference sequence). CDR3 sequence: CSASGRQGGADTQYF. The CDR3 coding sequence is TGCAGTGCAAGTGGGCGGCAGGGGGGCGCAGATACGCAGTATTTT.

The chain employs TRBV19 and TRBJ1-2; D gene ambiguous. This CDR3 has 14 amino acids. Germline assignment: CDR1 LNHDA and CDR2 SQIVND (reference sequence). V was cut by 4 bases and J by 4 bases, with 13 bases left in between. The CDR3 reads CASSSSKVTYGYTF. For the CDR3, the DNA is TGTGCCAGTAGTAGCTCCAAGGTTACCTATGGCTACACCTTC.

Regarding this clonotype: Germline is not matched at one junction end, which may reflect a read error. The chain couples TRBV20-1 to TRBJ1-2, with D unclear. Germline V CDR1 and CDR2: DFQATT, SNEGSKA (reference sequence). The CDR3 is 12 residues long. CDR3 nucleotide sequence: TGCAGTGCAAAGATCGGGCGGACCTTGGCTTACTTC. Encoded protein: CSAKIGRTLAYF.

The V call is TRBV25-1, the J call TRBJ2-3; TRBD2 matches 7 bases. The CDR3 has 17 amino acids. Germline V lookup: CDR1 MGHDK, CDR2 SYGVNS. Unmatched junction bases numbered 17, after V lost 5 bases and J lost 6 bases. CDR3 nucleotides: TGTGCCAGCAGTTCGGGTCGTGGGAGGGCCGGTAGGGATACGCAGTATTTT. Its protein is CASSSGRGRAGRDTQYF.

As concerns this clonotype: The junction departs from the called germline gene at one end, perhaps through a read error. The chain links TRBV7-7 to TRBJ2-5, with TRBD1 matching 8 bases. The germline V gene has CDR1 SSHAT and CDR2 FNYEAQ (reference sequence). The CDR3 has 14 amino acids. DNA of the CDR3: TGTGCTAGCAGCCCCGGACAGGGCCGAGAGACCCAGTACTTC. This codes for CASSPGQGRETQYF.

This clonotype was detected many times. V and J are TRBV12-3 or TRBV12-4 and TRBJ2-1, with 8 bases aligning to TRBD1. CDR3 length equals 15 residues. J gave up 4 bases and V 2 bases, and 4 bases lay outside the gene matches. This CDR3 is CASSLIGTGYNEQFF. Written as DNA, the CDR3 is TGTGCCAGCAGTTTAATCGGGACAGGATACAATGAGCAGTTCTTC.

This rearrangement joins TRBV7-2 to TRBJ2-5, with a weak D call TRBD1 (6 bases). This CDR3 is 12 amino acids long. With 5 bases removed from V and 5 bases from J, the gap between germline ends came to 9 bases. Germline V gives CDR1 SGHTA, CDR2 FQGNSA. The CDR3 region has the DNA TGTGCCAGCAGCAACAGGGAGGAGACCCAGTACTTC. Translated, it gives CASSNREETQYF.

This chain links TRBV25-1 with TRBJ1-2, with 10 bases fitting TRBD1. There are 14 residues in the CDR3. Losses at the gene ends were 1 base for V and 6 bases for J; bases not matched to a gene: 2. Germline lookup yields CDR1 MGHDK and CDR2 SYGVNS. CDR3: CASSEWGQGHGYTF. Here the CDR3 DNA reads TGTGCCAGCAGTGAATGGGGACAGGGGCATGGCTACACCTTC.

This chain uses TRBV25-1 with TRBJ1-2; D remains ambiguous. V lost 4 bases, J lost 8 bases, and 17 bases lay in between. Germline CDR1 reads MGHDK; CDR2 reads SYGVNS. This CDR3 region has 14 residues. The CDR3 region is CASSGSLIGEGYTF. The CDR3, as DNA: TGTGCCAGCAGTGGGTCTCTGATCGGCGAAGGCTACACCTTC.

The rearrangement uses TRBV29-1 and TRBJ1-1; D not resolved. V lost 4 bases, J lost 7 bases, and 13 bases lay in between. The CDR3 runs 12 residues. Per germline, CDR1 SQVTM and CDR2 ANQGSEA. The CDR3 DNA reads as TGCAGCGTTGTATCCCCGGCAGATGAAGCTTTCTTT. This sequence encodes CSVVSPADEAFF.

This clonotype has at least ten counts. The chain joins TRBV20-1 to TRBJ1-2; D not resolved. V lost 3 bases and J lost 10, with 12 bases in between. This CDR3 comprises 11 residues. Germline lookup yields CDR1 DFQATT and CDR2 SNEGSKA (reference sequence). The CDR3 DNA sequence: TGCAGTGCTAGTGTCTGGCAGGCCTACACCTTC. It translates to CSASVWQAYTF.

The chain combines TRBV29-1 with TRBJ2-1, with D unresolved. V was pared by 6 bases and J by 16 bases, with 31 bases between. This CDR3 comprises 15 residues. Germline V gives CDR1 SQVTM, CDR2 ANQGSEA. CDR3 residues: CSVEKTVISYNVHFF. In DNA, the CDR3 is TGCAGCGTAGAAAAAACAGTAATTTCCTACAATGTGCATTTCTTC.

Many counts were recorded for this clonotype. The chain couples TRBV7-2 to TRBJ2-3; D is uncertain. There are 14 residues in the CDR3. Germline CDR1 and CDR2: SGHTA and FQGNSA. The V and J ends lost 3 bases and 3 bases respectively, with 10 bases between them. The CDR3 region is CASSFFQRTDTQYF. CDR3 bases: TGTGCCAGCAGCTTTTTTCAGAGAACAGATACGCAGTATTTT.

On this clonotype: A read error is possible here, since a much larger clone lies one base away. CDR3 bases: TGCAGTGCTAGGCCGACAGAGAAAGGAAGCACCATATATTTT. This sequence encodes CSARPTEKGSTIYF. The chain is built from TRBV20-1 and TRBJ1-3, with a weak D call TRBD1 (5 bases). The CDR3 runs 14 residues. Germline CDR1 is DFQATT and CDR2 is SNEGSKA (reference sequence).

The rearrangement uses TRBV15 and TRBJ2-3; 7 bases align to TRBD1. Germline-derived CDR1 and CDR2 are LNHNV and YYDKDF (reference sequence). CDR3 size: 16 residues. V trimming: 4 bases; J trimming: 2 bases; junction bases outside the gene matches: 9. The CDR3 nucleotides read TGTGCCACCAGCACGGTAGACAGGGAACCCACAGATACGCAGTATTTT. Translating gives CATSTVDREPTDTQYF.

In regard to this clonotype: The junction departs from the called germline gene at one end, perhaps through a read error. V and J are TRBV10-3 and TRBJ1-2; no clear D gene. The CDR3 sequence is 12 residues long. Germline V gene lookup returns CDR1 ENHRY and CDR2 SYGVKD. The CDR3, as DNA: TGTGCCAGCAGTGTAACGGACTATGGCTACACCTTC. It translates to CASSVTDYGYTF.

This clonotype occurred many times. The chain couples TRBV19 to TRBJ2-7; no firm D call. Deletions cut 5 bases from V and 6 bases from J, with 11 bases between. The CDR3 extends over 12 amino acids. The V gene's germline CDR1 is LNHDA and CDR2 SQIVND (reference sequence). CDR3 DNA sequence: TGTGCCAGTAGTGCCCAGTTTGGCGAGCAGTACTTC. The encoded protein is CASSAQFGEQYF.

This clonotype was detected only once. The CDR3 is CASRPTAVRGNQPQHF. For the CDR3, the DNA is TGTGCCAGTAGGCCCACAGCGGTTAGGGGCAATCAGCCCCAGCATTTT. This rearrangement joins TRBV19 to TRBJ1-5; D is unresolved. The V and J ends lost 6 bases and 2 bases respectively, with 17 bases between them. This CDR3 is built from 16 residues. Germline values: CDR1 LNHDA, CDR2 SQIVND (reference sequence).